This entry describes one T cell receptor (beta chain). The data stem from a study of blood T cell repertoires in COVID-19. This CDR3 has 15 amino acids. Germline assignment: CDR1 SGHAT and CDR2 FQNNGV. V dropped 5 bases and J dropped 3 bases, with 17 bases sitting between them. Method: immunoSEQ multiplex PCR; TCRdb's copy keeps in-frame clones and lacks some. The profile shows 150,000 to 200,000 clones, less than 80% of them singletons. This receptor was identified in a man between 50 and 59 years old who had recovered from COVID-19. What was sequenced was peripheral blood. The genes are TRBV11-2 and TRBJ2-7; D remains unclear. The CDR3 spells CASSPEWAPSYEQYF. DNA for the CDR3: TGTGCCAGCAGCCCCGAGTGGGCACCGAGCTACGAGCAGTACTTC.